The 15 T cell receptor beta chains reported below all come from one sample, sequenced in a study of a mutant IDH1 vaccine in newly diagnosed glioma. Indicated time point: baseline, week 1 (first vaccination visit). Treatment here: pre-vaccination baseline after standard-of-care therapy. This table comes from immunoSEQ multiplex PCR, and its TCRdb copy is limited to in-frame clones, with some not included. The sample shows about 92,000 clones, around 82% of them seen only once. This specimen consisted of PBMCs, obtained from a glioma patient treated with radiotherapy, temozolomide or both. The receptor source for this set is a woman aged 45-65 years with glioma.

This clone was seen once. The chain is built from TRBV19 and TRBJ1-4, with D possibly TRBD1 on 5 matching bases. This CDR3 is built from 15 residues. Germline values: CDR1 LNHDA, CDR2 SQIVND (reference sequence). Trimming took 4 bases from V and 0 from J, leaving 9 bases between them. The CDR3 is CASSTGGATNEKLFF. Written as DNA, the CDR3 is TGTGCCAGTAGTACCGGGGGTGCAACTAATGAAAAACTGTTTTTT.

The chain recombines TRBV5-6 with TRBJ2-7, with 10 bases identical to TRBD1. CDR1 is SGHDT and CDR2 is YYEEEE in the germline V gene. This CDR3 spans 15 amino acids. Trimming removed 2 bases from V and 3 bases from J; junction bases left unmatched: 5. In nucleotides, the CDR3 is TGTGCCAGCAGCTTCCGGGACAGGGGCTTCTACGAGCAGTACTTC. It encodes CASSFRDRGFYEQYF. Supplemented by reference TRBV5-6 and TRBJ2-7, the full variable domain reads DAGVTQSPTHLIKTRGQQVTLRCSPKSGHDTVSWYQQALGQGPQFIFQYYEEEERQRGNFPDRFSGHQFPNYSSELNVNALLLGDSALYLCASSFRDRGFYEQYFGPGTRLTVT.

The chain has TRBV7-2 and TRBJ1-2; D remains unclear. Germline V CDR1 and CDR2: SGHTA, FQGNSA. Deletions cut 5 bases from V and 1 base from J, with 14 bases between. The CDR3 has 15 amino acids. CDR3 bases: TGTGCCAGCAGCCCCCGGAGATATTATAACTATGGCTACACCTTC. Its translation is CASSPRRYYNYGYTF.

This clone has just a few counts. The junction shows a germline mismatch at one end, possibly a read error. V usage is TRBV30 and J usage is TRBJ1-1; D is unresolved. The CDR3 extends over 13 amino acids. CDR1 and CDR2 (germline): GTSNPN, SVGIG (reference sequence). DNA for the CDR3: TGTGCCTGGAGTACCCCTTGGGATACTGGAGCTTTCTTT. Its translation is CAWSTPWDTGAFF. Looking up the rest from reference TRBV30 and TRBJ1-1 gives the full variable domain: SQTIHQWPATLVQPVGSPLSLECTVEGTSNPNLYWYRQAAGRGLQLLFYSVGIGQISSEVPQNLSASRPQDRQFILSSKKLLLSDSGFYLCAWSTPWDTGAFFGQGTRLTVV.

The chain recombines TRBV7-2 with TRBJ2-7; perhaps TRBD2 as D (5 bases). V gave up 0 bases and J gave up 0 bases, with 12 bases separating them. The CDR3 is 16 residues long. Germline CDR1 reads SGHTA; CDR2 reads FQGNSA. Written as DNA, the CDR3 is TGTGCCAGCAGCTTAGCCTTCGGACTGCACTCCTACGAGCAGTACTTC. This gives the protein CASSLAFGLHSYEQYF.

This chain uses TRBV10-1 with TRBJ1-1, with a tentative D call TRBD1 (6 bases). The CDR3 has 14 amino acids. Trimming pared 0 bases from V and 6 bases from J, leaving 11 bases between. Per germline, CDR1 WNHNN and CDR2 SYGVQD (reference sequence). This CDR3 is CASSESGRQAEAFF. As DNA, the CDR3 is TGCGCCAGCAGTGAGTCGGGCAGACAGGCTGAAGCTTTCTTT.

This clone showed up just a few times. V usage is TRBV5-6 and J usage is TRBJ2-1; no firm D call. Germline CDR1 SGHDT, CDR2 YYEEEE. The CDR3 runs 13 residues. V gave up 0 bases and J gave up 4 bases, with 5 bases separating them. CDR3 nucleotide sequence: TGTGCCAGCAGCTTGGAGTTATACAATGAGCAGTTCTTC. It codes for CASSLELYNEQFF.

V is TRBV15 and J is TRBJ1-1; TRBD1 matches 7 bases. The CDR3 extends over 14 amino acids. From germline, CDR1 is LNHNV and CDR2 YYDKDF (reference sequence). Trimming cost V 5 bases and J 0 bases; bases outside gene matches: 3. The CDR3 protein is CATSSGGMNTEAFF. DNA for the CDR3: TGTGCCACCAGCTCAGGGGGTATGAACACTGAAGCTTTCTTT.

The V and J genes are TRBV5-1 and TRBJ1-1; D call uncertain. The CDR3 has 12 residues. Germline V gives CDR1 SGHRS, CDR2 YFSETQ. V lost 0 bases and J lost 7, with 7 bases in between. The CDR3 coding sequence is TGCGCCAGCAGCTTGGGGGAGGGTGAAGCTTTCTTT. Translating gives CASSLGEGEAFF. The variable domain in full, with the rest retrieved from reference TRBV5-1 and TRBJ1-1, is KAGVTQTPRYLIKTRGQQVTLSCSPISGHRSVSWYQQTPGQGLQFLFEYFSETQRNKGNFPGRFSGRQFSNSRSEMNVSTLELGDSALYLCASSLGEGEAFFGQGTRLTVV.

The rearrangement uses TRBV7-2 and TRBJ2-2; TRBD2 is a possible D gene (6 bases). The CDR3 is made up of 15 amino acids. The V and J ends lost 5 bases and 3 bases respectively, with 13 bases between them. CDR1 and CDR2 (germline): SGHTA, FQGNSA. The CDR3 DNA is TGTGCCAGCAGCAACCCGGGACTTTACACCGGGGAGCTGTTTTTT. Amino acids: CASSNPGLYTGELFF.

This chain uses TRBV6-5 with TRBJ1-2, with 9 bases matching TRBD1. Unmatched junction bases numbered 9, after V lost 6 bases and J lost 4 bases. The V gene's germline CDR1 is MNHEY and CDR2 SVGAGI. The CDR3 has 15 amino acids. CDR3: CASSRDRVQAYGYTF. CDR3 nucleotide sequence: TGTGCCAGCAGCCGGGACAGGGTTCAGGCCTATGGCTACACCTTC.

The J gene is TRBJ1-2, the V gene TRBV5-1, with D hard to call. CDR3 length equals 14 residues. The V end was cut by 9 bases, the J end by 3 bases, with 18 bases between. CDR1 and CDR2 (germline): SGHRS, YFSETQ. CDR3 protein: CATAVAGSHYGYTF. The CDR3 DNA sequence: TGCGCCACCGCGGTGGCGGGGTCCCACTATGGCTACACCTTC.

The rearrangement uses TRBV4-2 and TRBJ2-3; 9 positions match TRBD2. The CDR3 sequence is 18 residues long. J was trimmed by 2 bases and V by 1 base; bases with no gene match: 10. Germline-derived CDR1 and CDR2 are LGHNA and YNFKEQ. The CDR3 DNA reads TGTGCCAGCAGCCAAGTGTATTCAGCGGGGGGACTCACAGATACGCAGTATTTT. Encoded protein: CASSQVYSAGGLTDTQYF.

V gene TRBV6-6 combines with J gene TRBJ2-2; TRBD1 is a possible D gene (6 bases). Germline V gene lookup returns CDR1 MNHNY and CDR2 SVGAGI (reference sequence). V gave up 0 bases and J gave up 5 bases, with 10 bases separating them. The CDR3 consists of 15 residues. The CDR3 sequence: CASSYSGGRTGELFF. DNA for the CDR3: TGTGCCAGCAGTTACTCAGGGGGAAGGACCGGGGAGCTGTTTTTT.

The gene calls are TRBV5-1 and TRBJ1-1; D not resolved. CDR1 and CDR2 from the germline V gene are SGHRS and YFSETQ. CDR3 size: 13 residues. Between the trimmed V and J ends, which lost 0 bases and 4 bases, there was a span of 7 bases. The CDR3 nucleotides read TGCGCCAGCAGCTTGGTTGTGGGCACTGAAGCTTTCTTT. Its protein is CASSLVVGTEAFF.